These 17 T cell receptor beta chains originate from one sample sequenced in a study of cytomegalovirus exposure and HLA in healthy donors. Here immunoSEQ multiplex PCR was the method, and the copy in TCRdb shows in-frame clones only, minus some. The data show 100,000 to 120,000 clones, with roughly 87% seen just once and about 1.9% held by the top ten. Sequencing was done on a sample of PBMCs. These TCRs come from a woman in her late teens or twenties in good health and CMV-seronegative.

The chain carries TRBV20-1 and TRBJ2-1, with D maybe TRBD2 (6 bases). Germline V gene sequence: CDR1 DFQATT, CDR2 SNEGSKA (reference sequence). V lost 5 bases to trimming and J lost 10 bases, with 9 bases between them. CDR3 length equals 10 residues. DNA for the CDR3: TGCAGTGCTTACGGACTAGAGCAGTTCTTC. As protein: CSAYGLEQFF.

The genes are TRBV6-5 and TRBJ1-6; D possibly corresponds to TRBD1 (5 bases). CDR1 MNHEY and CDR2 SVGAGI come from the germline V gene. The CDR3 extends over 13 amino acids. The V gene lost 8 bases and the J gene lost 7 bases, with 12 bases spanning the gap. The CDR3 here is CASQGGVNSPLHF. The CDR3 region has the DNA TGTGCCAGCCAGGGAGGGGTCAATTCACCCCTCCACTTT.

The CDR3 loop reads CASTSNYGYTF. The CDR3 DNA follows: TGTGCCAGTACGAGCAACTATGGCTACACCTTC. The chain combines TRBV28 with TRBJ1-2, with unresolved D. Germline CDR1 and CDR2: MDHEN and SYDVKM. The germline V and J ends were trimmed by 9 bases and 2 bases, with 7 bases remaining between them. The CDR3 runs 11 residues.

The genes are TRBV5-1 and TRBJ2-7; D may be TRBD1 (8 bases). The CDR3 has 14 residues. Trimming took 5 bases from V and 4 from J, leaving 16 bases between them. Germline values: CDR1 SGHRS, CDR2 YFSETQ. The CDR3 DNA reads as TGCGCCAGCAGTGAAGTACAGGGGGGGTACGAGCAGTACTTC. Translation: CASSEVQGGYEQYF.

The chain combines TRBV4-1 with TRBJ1-5; no clear D. CDR1 is MGHRA, CDR2 YSYEKL, per germline. The V gene lost 4 bases and the J gene lost 1 base, with 17 bases spanning the gap. The CDR3 runs 17 residues. CDR3: CASSRTSSGGSNQPQHF. The CDR3 bases are TGCGCCAGCAGCCGTACTAGTAGCGGAGGAAGCAATCAGCCCCAGCATTTT.

The chain employs TRBV5-4 and TRBJ2-3; 11 bases align to TRBD2. The V gene end was trimmed by 4 bases and the J gene end by 3 bases; junction bases not matched to a gene: 7. The germline gives CDR1 SGHNT, CDR2 YYREEE (reference sequence). This CDR3 comprises 16 residues. Here the CDR3 reads CASSRGLADLTDTQYF. The CDR3 DNA sequence: TGTGCCAGCAGCAGGGGACTAGCGGACCTTACAGATACGCAGTATTTT.

In nucleotides, the CDR3 is TGTGCCAGCAGTGACCTACAGGGGCCCCAAGAGACCCAGTACTTC. Its translation is CASSDLQGPQETQYF. The chain joins TRBV6-1 to TRBJ2-5; 7 nucleotides align to TRBD1. Per the germline V gene, CDR1 is MNHNS and CDR2 is SASEGT. Trimming removed 3 bases from V and 1 base from J; junction bases left unmatched: 5. The CDR3 has 15 amino acids.

V is TRBV18 and J is TRBJ1-4; D uncertain. The CDR3 loop spans 14 amino acids. The V and J ends lost 2 bases and 8 bases respectively, with 12 bases between them. The germline V gene encodes CDR1 KGHSH and CDR2 LQKENI. The CDR3 reads CASSPRAGQEKLFF. CDR3 DNA sequence: TGTGCCAGCTCACCAAGAGCAGGCCAAGAAAAACTGTTTTTT.

The chain couples TRBV6-1 to TRBJ2-3; 10 bases fit TRBD1. Germline loops: CDR1 MNHNS, CDR2 SASEGT. The V gene end was trimmed by 6 bases and the J gene end by 2 bases; junction bases not matched to a gene: 2. This CDR3 is built from 14 residues. This CDR3 is CASRGQGPTDTQYF. The CDR3 DNA reads TGTGCCAGCAGGGGACAGGGGCCCACAGATACGCAGTATTTT.

The chain carries TRBV5-6 and TRBJ2-5, with D possibly being TRBD2 (6 bases). The CDR3 has 14 amino acids. Trimming removed 5 bases at V and 5 bases at J, with 16 bases between. From germline, CDR1 is SGHDT and CDR2 YYEEEE. The CDR3: CASSPIGAGETQYF. The CDR3 DNA reads as TGTGCCAGCAGTCCGATAGGGGCGGGGGAGACCCAGTACTTC.

The chain uses TRBV28 and TRBJ1-3, with D uncertain. The CDR3 has 15 amino acids. The germline gives CDR1 MDHEN, CDR2 SYDVKM. The germline V and J ends were trimmed by 2 bases and 0 bases, with 8 bases remaining between them. CDR3 region: CASSLAGYSGNTIYF. The CDR3 DNA is TGTGCCAGCAGTTTAGCAGGATACTCTGGAAACACCATATATTTT. The whole variable domain, filled in from reference TRBV28 and TRBJ1-3, reads DVKVTQSSRYLVKRTGEKVFLECVQDMDHENMFWYRQDPGLGLRLIYFSYDVKMKEKGDIPEGYSVSREKKERFSLILESASTNQTSMYLCASSLAGYSGNTIYFGEGSWLTVV.

The chain recombines TRBV5-1 with TRBJ1-2; the D is unclear. CDR3 length equals 13 residues. Germline V CDR1 and CDR2: SGHRS, YFSETQ. V was pared by 0 bases and J by 8 bases, with 11 bases between. For the CDR3, the DNA is TGCGCCAGCAGCTTGGCAGGCCCTTGGGGCTACACCTTC. Protein: CASSLAGPWGYTF.

V and J are TRBV7-2 and TRBJ2-3; 11 bases fit TRBD2. V dropped 1 base and J dropped 5; count of bases not matched to a gene: 8. The CDR3 length is 17 residues. Germline V gives CDR1 SGHTA, CDR2 FQGNSA. The chain's CDR3 is CASSLVPLAGGRDTQYF. CDR3 nucleotide sequence: TGTGCCAGCAGCTTAGTTCCCCTAGCGGGGGGCAGAGATACGCAGTATTTT.

This clone was seen only once. The chain joins TRBV7-2 to TRBJ1-1; 8 nucleotides agree with TRBD1. The CDR3 length is 13 residues. J lost 7 bases, V lost 3 bases, and 4 bases had no gene match. The V gene's germline CDR1 is SGHTA and CDR2 FQGNSA. The CDR3, as DNA: TGTGCCAGCAGCTTCGGACAGGGAAGTGAAGCTTTCTTT. It encodes CASSFGQGSEAFF.

The V gene is TRBV14, the J gene TRBJ1-1; perhaps TRBD1 as D (5 bases). Germline V gene sequence: CDR1 SGHDN, CDR2 FVKESK. CDR3 size: 16 residues. The V gene lost 1 base and the J gene lost 7 bases, with 19 bases spanning the gap. The CDR3 is CASSQVGGPRTGEAFF. The CDR3 DNA follows: TGTGCCAGCAGCCAAGTGGGGGGACCACGTACGGGTGAAGCTTTCTTT. The whole variable domain, remainder taken from reference TRBV14 and TRBJ1-1, is EAGVTQFPSHSVIEKGQTVTLRCDPISGHDNLYWYRRVMGKEIKFLLHFVKESKQDESGMPNNRFLAERTGGTYSTLKVQPAELEDSGVYFCASSQVGGPRTGEAFFGQGTRLTVV.

The rearrangement links TRBV30 to TRBJ2-1, with 10 bases aligning to TRBD2. Per germline, CDR1 GTSNPN and CDR2 SVGIG (reference sequence). The V gene end was trimmed by 2 bases and the J gene end by 4 bases; junction bases not matched to a gene: 8. The CDR3 is 16 amino acids. For the CDR3, the DNA is TGTGCCTGGAGTCTAGGACTAGCGGTAAATTACAATGAGCAGTTCTTC. It yields the protein CAWSLGLAVNYNEQFF.

This chain connects TRBV5-1 to TRBJ1-5; no definite D call. Trimming removed 2 bases from V and 0 bases from J, with 12 bases in between. CDR1 is SGHRS, CDR2 YFSETQ, per germline. The CDR3 covers 16 residues. Written as DNA, the CDR3 is TGCGCCAGCAGCTTAAATCCGAGTTATAGCAATCAGCCCCAGCATTTT. Amino acid sequence: CASSLNPSYSNQPQHF.